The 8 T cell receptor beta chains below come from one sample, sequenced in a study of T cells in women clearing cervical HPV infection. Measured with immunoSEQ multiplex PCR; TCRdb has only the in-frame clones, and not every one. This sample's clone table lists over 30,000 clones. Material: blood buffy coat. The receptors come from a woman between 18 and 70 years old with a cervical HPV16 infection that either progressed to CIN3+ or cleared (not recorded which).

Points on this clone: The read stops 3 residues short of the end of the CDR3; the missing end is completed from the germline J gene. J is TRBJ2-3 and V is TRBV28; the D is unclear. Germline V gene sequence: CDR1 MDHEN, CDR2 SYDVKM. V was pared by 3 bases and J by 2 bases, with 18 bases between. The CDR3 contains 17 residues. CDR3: CASSFPLLSPSTDTQYF. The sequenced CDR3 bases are TGTGCCAGCAGTTTCCCCTTACTATCCCCATCCACAGATACG.

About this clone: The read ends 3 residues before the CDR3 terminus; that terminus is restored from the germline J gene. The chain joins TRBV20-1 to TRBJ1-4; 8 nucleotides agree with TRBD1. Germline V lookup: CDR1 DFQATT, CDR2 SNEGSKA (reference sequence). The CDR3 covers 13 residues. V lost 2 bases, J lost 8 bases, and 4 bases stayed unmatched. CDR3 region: CSARTGGEEKLFF. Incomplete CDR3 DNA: TGCAGTGCTAGAACAGGGGGGGAAGAAAAA.

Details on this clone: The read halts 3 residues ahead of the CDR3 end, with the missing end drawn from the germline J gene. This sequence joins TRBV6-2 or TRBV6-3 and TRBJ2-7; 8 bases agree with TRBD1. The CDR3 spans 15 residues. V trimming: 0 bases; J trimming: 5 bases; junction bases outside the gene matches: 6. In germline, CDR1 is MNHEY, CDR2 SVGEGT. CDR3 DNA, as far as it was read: TGTGCCAGCAGTTACTCGACAGGGGAGGCGGACGAG. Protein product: CASSYSTGEADE. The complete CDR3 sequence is CASSYSTGEADEQYF.

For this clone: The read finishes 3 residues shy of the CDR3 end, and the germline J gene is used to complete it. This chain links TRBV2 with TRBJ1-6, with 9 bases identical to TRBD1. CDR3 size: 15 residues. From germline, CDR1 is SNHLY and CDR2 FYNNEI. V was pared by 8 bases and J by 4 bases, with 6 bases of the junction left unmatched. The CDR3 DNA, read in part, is TGTGCCAGCGCCGGGACAGGGACGTATAATTCACCC. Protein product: CASAGTGTYNSP. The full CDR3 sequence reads CASAGTGTYNSPLHF.

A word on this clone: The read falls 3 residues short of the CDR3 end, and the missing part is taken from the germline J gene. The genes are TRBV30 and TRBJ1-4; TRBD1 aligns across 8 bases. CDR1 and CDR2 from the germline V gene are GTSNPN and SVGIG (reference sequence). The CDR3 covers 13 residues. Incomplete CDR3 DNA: TGTGCCTGGAGGGGGACAGGTGGTTCACCA. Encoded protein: CAWRGTGGSP. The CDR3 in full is CAWRGTGGSPLFF. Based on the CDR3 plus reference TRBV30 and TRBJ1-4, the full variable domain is SQTIHQWPATLVQPVGSPLSLECTVEGTSNPNLYWYRQAAGRGLQLLFYSVGIGQISSEVPQNLSASRPQDRQFILSSKKLLLSDSGFYLCAWRGTGGSPLFFGSGTQLSVL.

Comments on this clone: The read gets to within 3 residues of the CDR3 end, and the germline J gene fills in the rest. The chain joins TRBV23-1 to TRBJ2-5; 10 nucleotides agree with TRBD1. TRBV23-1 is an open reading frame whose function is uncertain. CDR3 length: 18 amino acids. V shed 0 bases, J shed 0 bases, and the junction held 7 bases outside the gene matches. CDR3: CASSQSPTDRGNQETQYF. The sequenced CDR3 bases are TGCGCCAGCAGTCAATCCCCCACGGACAGGGGGAACCAAGAGACC.

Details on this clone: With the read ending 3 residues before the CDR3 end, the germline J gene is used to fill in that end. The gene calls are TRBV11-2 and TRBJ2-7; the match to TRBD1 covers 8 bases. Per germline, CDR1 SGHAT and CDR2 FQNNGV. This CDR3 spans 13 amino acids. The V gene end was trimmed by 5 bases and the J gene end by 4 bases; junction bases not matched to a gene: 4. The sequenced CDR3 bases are TGTGCCAGCAGCCCCGGGACAGGATACGAG. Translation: CASSPGTGYE. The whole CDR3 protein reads CASSPGTGYEQYF.

CDR3 DNA, as far as it was read: TGTGCCAGCAGCGCCTCAGGGGGGAATTACAATGAG. As protein: CASSASGGNYNE. The whole CDR3 is CASSASGGNYNEQFF. This chain connects TRBV11-2 to TRBJ2-1; a weak D match, TRBD1 (7 bases). Sequencing ends 3 residues short of the CDR3 end; the germline J gene provides the rest. The CDR3 consists of 15 residues. V was pared by 5 bases and J by 4 bases, with 15 bases between. The germline V gene has CDR1 SGHAT and CDR2 FQNNGV.